This T cell receptor beta chain was identified in a study of blood T cell repertoires in COVID-19. Study-level background: PBMCs, B-cell-depleted T cells, or T cells provided the cDNA or gDNA that made up the material.

Repertoires were generated with immunoSEQ multiplex PCR, while TCRdb's copy carries only in-frame clones and drops some. The repertoire has 120,000 to 150,000 clones, less than 90% of them found once; the top ten carry 38%. The germline V and J ends were trimmed by 1 base and 3 bases, with 12 bases remaining between them. This CDR3 has 15 residues. Germline V CDR1 and CDR2: LGHNA, YSLEER. This TCR derives from a human donor in a cohort sampled during active COVID-19. The sequenced sample was peripheral blood. The gene calls are TRBV4-3 and TRBJ1-1, with D possibly being TRBD1 (5 bases). CDR3: CASSQGTDRYTEAFF. CDR3 in DNA: TGCGCCAGCAGCCAAGGAACAGACAGATACACTGAAGCTTTCTTT.